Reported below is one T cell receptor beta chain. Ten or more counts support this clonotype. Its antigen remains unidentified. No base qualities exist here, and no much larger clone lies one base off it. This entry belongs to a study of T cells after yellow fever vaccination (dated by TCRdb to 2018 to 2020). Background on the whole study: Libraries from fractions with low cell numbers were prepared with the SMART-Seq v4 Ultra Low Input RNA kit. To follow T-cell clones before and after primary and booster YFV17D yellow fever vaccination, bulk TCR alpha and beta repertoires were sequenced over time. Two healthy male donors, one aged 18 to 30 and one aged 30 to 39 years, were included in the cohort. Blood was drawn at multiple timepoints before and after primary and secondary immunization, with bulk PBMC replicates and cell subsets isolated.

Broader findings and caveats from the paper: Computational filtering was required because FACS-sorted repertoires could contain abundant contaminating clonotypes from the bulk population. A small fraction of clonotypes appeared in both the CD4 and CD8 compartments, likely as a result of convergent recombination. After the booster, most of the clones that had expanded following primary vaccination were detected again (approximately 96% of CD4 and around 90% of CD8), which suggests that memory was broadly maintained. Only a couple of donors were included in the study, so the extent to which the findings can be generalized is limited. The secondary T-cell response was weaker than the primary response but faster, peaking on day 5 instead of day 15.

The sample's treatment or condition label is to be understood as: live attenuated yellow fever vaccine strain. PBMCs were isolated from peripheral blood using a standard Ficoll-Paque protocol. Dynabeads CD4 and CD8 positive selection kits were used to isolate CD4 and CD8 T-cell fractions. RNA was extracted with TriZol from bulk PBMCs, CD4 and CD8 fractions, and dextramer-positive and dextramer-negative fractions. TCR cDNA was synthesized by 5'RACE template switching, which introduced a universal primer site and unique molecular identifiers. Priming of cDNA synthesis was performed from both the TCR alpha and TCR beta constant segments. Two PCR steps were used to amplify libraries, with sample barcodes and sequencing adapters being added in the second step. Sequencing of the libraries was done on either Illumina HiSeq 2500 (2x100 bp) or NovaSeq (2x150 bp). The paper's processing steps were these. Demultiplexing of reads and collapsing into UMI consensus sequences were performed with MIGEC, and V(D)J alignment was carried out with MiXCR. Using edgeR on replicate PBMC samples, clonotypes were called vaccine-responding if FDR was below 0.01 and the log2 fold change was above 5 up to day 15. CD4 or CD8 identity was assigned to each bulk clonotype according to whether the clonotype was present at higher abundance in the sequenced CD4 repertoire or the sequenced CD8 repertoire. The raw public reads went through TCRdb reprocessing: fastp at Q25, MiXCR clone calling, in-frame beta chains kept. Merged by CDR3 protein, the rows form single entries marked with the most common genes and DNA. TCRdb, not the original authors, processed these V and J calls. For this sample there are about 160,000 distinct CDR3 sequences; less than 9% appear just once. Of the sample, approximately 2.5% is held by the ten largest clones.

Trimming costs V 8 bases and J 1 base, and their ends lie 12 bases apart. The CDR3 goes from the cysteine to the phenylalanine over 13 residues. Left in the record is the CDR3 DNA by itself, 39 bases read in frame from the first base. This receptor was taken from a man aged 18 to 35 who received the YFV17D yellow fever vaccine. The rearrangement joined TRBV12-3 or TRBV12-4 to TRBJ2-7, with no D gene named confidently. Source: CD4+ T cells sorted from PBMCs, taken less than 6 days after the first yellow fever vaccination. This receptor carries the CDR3 CASGRTESYEQYF. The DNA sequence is TGTGCCAGCGGAAGGACGGAGTCCTACGAGCAGTACTTC.